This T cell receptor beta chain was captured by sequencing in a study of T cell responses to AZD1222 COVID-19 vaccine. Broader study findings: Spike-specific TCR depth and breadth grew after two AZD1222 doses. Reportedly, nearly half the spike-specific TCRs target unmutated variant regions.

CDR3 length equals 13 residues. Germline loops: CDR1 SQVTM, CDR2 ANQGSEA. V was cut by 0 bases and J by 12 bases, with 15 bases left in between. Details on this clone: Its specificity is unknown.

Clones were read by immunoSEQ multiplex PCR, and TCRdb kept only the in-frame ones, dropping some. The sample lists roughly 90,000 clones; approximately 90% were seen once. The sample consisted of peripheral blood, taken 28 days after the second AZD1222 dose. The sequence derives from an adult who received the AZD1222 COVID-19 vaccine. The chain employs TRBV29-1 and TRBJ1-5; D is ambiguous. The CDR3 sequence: CSVEDPQTDIQHF. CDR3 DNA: TGCAGCGTTGAAGATCCCCAGACGGATATCCAGCATTTT.